Listed below are T cell receptor beta chains from one sample, sequenced in a study of blood T cell repertoires in COVID-19. Libraries were prepared by immunoSEQ multiplex PCR; TCRdb keeps only in-frame clonotypes and omits some of them. The sample has tens of thousands of clones; 85% are singletons. The specimen was peripheral blood. The source of these receptors is a man at least 80 years old with acute or convalescent COVID-19. The CDR3 runs from the conserved cysteine through the conserved F or W. A D gene is named only where the DNA matches it firmly. For some rows the clone size is stated as once, few or many, or as a class when expanded; others skip it.

TRBJ1-2,.,TRBV28,.,CASSFRAGHGYTF,TGTGCCAGCAGTTTTCGGGCAGGGCATGGCTACACCTTC
TRBJ2-1,few,TRBV10-1,TRBD2,CASSETSGGSNEQFF,TGCGCCAGCAGTGAAACTAGCGGTGGAAGCAATGAGCAGTTCTTC
TRBJ1-4,.,TRBV5-1,TRBD1,CASTPGQLNEKLFF,TGCGCCAGCACTCCGGGACAGCTTAATGAAAAACTGTTTTTT
TRBJ2-5,.,TRBV18,TRBD1,CASSRGVRDRGQETQYF,TGTGCCAGCTCACGGGGCGTGAGGGACAGGGGGCAAGAGACCCAGTACTTC
TRBJ2-7,few,TRBV19,TRBD2,CASSIEVASGTSYEQYF,TGTGCCAGTAGTATAGAAGTCGCTAGCGGGACCTCCTACGAGCAGTACTTC
TRBJ1-1,.,TRBV6-2/TRBV6-3,TRBD1,CASSYVQGTVNTEAFF,TGTGCCAGCAGTTACGTCCAGGGGACAGTTAACACTGAAGCTTTCTTT
TRBJ2-1,.,TRBV4-2,TRBD2,CASSRSGTTGTSGRNYNEQFF,TGTGCCAGCAGCCGATCGGGGACTACCGGGACTAGCGGAAGAAACTACAATGAGCAGTTCTTC
TRBJ2-3,.,TRBV6-2/TRBV6-3,.,CASSYPFWDTRTDTQYF,TGTGCCAGCAGTTACCCTTTTTGGGACACCCGCACAGATACGCAGTATTTT
TRBJ2-3,once,TRBV5-1,TRBD1,CASSFPTGGDTQYF,TGCGCCAGCAGCTTCCCAACAGGGGGAGATACGCAGTATTTT
TRBJ2-4,.,TRBV6-1,.,CASSETLQAGHIQYF,TGTGCCAGCAGTGAAACACTACAGGCTGGACACATTCAGTACTTC
TRBJ2-1,.,TRBV7-2,TRBD2,CASSLDSGGMNEQFF,TGTGCCAGCAGCTTAGACAGCGGGGGGATGAATGAGCAGTTCTTC
TRBJ2-2,few,TRBV9,TRBD2,CASSTLASELFF,TGTGCCAGCAGCACACTAGCGTCGGAGCTGTTTTTT
TRBJ2-2,.,TRBV19,TRBD2,CASSRLAGVNTGELFF,TGTGCCAGTAGTAGATTGGCGGGAGTTAACACCGGGGAGCTGTTTTTT
TRBJ1-2,.,TRBV7-2,.,CASSFSNAPRGAGYGYTF,TGTGCCAGCAGCTTTTCGAACGCTCCCCGGGGGGCGGGCTATGGCTACACCTTC
TRBJ1-3,.,TRBV14,.,CASSQAGNLAGNTIYF,TGTGCCAGCAGCCAAGCAGGGAATCTGGCCGGGAACACCATATATTTT
TRBJ2-1,once,TRBV19,TRBD2,CASSTTSGGVGSYNEQFF,TGTGCCAGTAGTACCACTAGCGGGGGGGTGGGCTCCTACAATGAGCAGTTCTTC
TRBJ1-1,.,TRBV18,.,CASSPQSEDSEAFF,TGTGCCAGCTCACCACAAAGTGAGGACAGTGAAGCTTTCTTT
TRBJ2-2,.,TRBV5-5,TRBD1,CASSRLQGGDTGELFF,TGTGCCAGCAGCCGCCTACAGGGGGGAGACACCGGGGAGCTGTTTTTT
TRBJ1-3,.,TRBV2,.,CASSVGVNSGNTIYF,TGTGCCAGCAGTGTAGGAGTGAACTCTGGAAACACCATATATTTT
TRBJ2-6,.,TRBV7-2,TRBD1,CASSPRGGPSGANVLTF,TGTGCCAGCAGCCCCAGAGGGGGCCCCTCTGGGGCCAACGTCCTGACTTTC
TRBJ2-3,.,TRBV7-3,TRBD1,CASSSQGDTQYF,TGTGCCAGCAGCTCACAGGGGGATACGCAGTATTTT
TRBJ2-5,once,TRBV14,TRBD1,CASSQGQDRRETQYF,TGTGCCAGCAGCCAAGGCCAGGACAGGCGAGAGACCCAGTACTTC
TRBJ1-4,.,TRBV6-5,TRBD1,CASSYSQGWGEKLFF,TGTGCCAGCAGTTACTCACAGGGGTGGGGTGAAAAACTGTTTTTT
TRBJ2-7,.,TRBV11-3,TRBD1,CASSFRPPGQGSEQYF,TGTGCCAGCAGCTTCCGGCCCCCGGGACAGGGTTCCGAGCAGTACTTC
TRBJ1-6,few,TRBV28,.,CASSQTGYNSPLHF,TGTGCCAGCAGTCAAACAGGCTATAATTCACCCCTCCACTTT
TRBJ1-1,.,TRBV27,TRBD1,CASSPTQGWDTEAFF,TGTGCCAGCAGTCCAACACAGGGGTGGGACACTGAAGCTTTCTTT
TRBJ1-1,.,TRBV2,.,CASSLGTFNTEAFF,TGTGCCAGCAGTCTCGGGACTTTCAACACTGAAGCTTTCTTT
TRBJ2-3,.,TRBV2,TRBD2,CASSGRTSGGVHTDTQYF,TGTGCCAGCAGTGGACGGACTAGCGGGGGGGTTCACACAGATACGCAGTATTTT
TRBJ2-3,once,TRBV7-2,.,CASSLGRGTQYF,TGTGCCAGCAGCTTAGGAAGGGGTACGCAGTATTTT
TRBJ2-7,.,TRBV5-6,TRBD2,CASSFVAGITYEQYF,TGTGCCAGCAGCTTTGTAGCGGGCATCACCTACGAGCAGTACTTC
TRBJ1-1,many,TRBV7-2,TRBD1,CASSEYRGPSEAFF,TGTGCCAGCAGCGAATACAGGGGGCCTAGTGAAGCTTTCTTT
TRBJ1-4,.,TRBV11-2,.,CASSLEVQGPGEKLFF,TGTGCCAGCAGCTTAGAAGTTCAGGGGCCAGGGGAAAAACTGTTTTTT
TRBJ2-1,.,TRBV3-1/TRBV3-2,TRBD2,CASSLSSGGVNEQFF,TGTGCCAGCAGCCTTTCTAGCGGGGGGGTCAATGAGCAGTTCTTC
TRBJ1-1,.,TRBV18,.,CASSPGRDTEAFF,TGTGCCAGCTCACCAGGGAGAGACACTGAAGCTTTCTTT
TRBJ1-1,.,TRBV4-3,.,CASSPYKGGAGTEAFF,TGCGCCAGCAGCCCTTACAAAGGAGGGGCGGGAACTGAAGCTTTCTTT
TRBJ2-5,.,TRBV6-5,.,CASRVDSFERETQYF,TGTGCCAGCAGGGTGGACAGCTTCGAGAGAGAGACCCAGTACTTC
TRBJ1-2,.,TRBV28,TRBD1,CASRSGTDNYGYTF,TGTGCCAGCAGATCCGGGACAGACAACTATGGCTACACCTTC
TRBJ1-4,.,TRBV7-9,.,CASSFSFEKLFF,TGTGCCAGCAGCTTCAGTTTTGAAAAACTGTTTTTT
TRBJ2-7,.,TRBV7-2,TRBD1,CASSHSTGTDSEQYF,TGTGCCAGCAGCCATTCAACCGGGACAGATAGCGAGCAGTACTTC
TRBJ2-5,.,TRBV30,.,CAWGEGRKETQYF,TGTGCCTGGGGGGAAGGCAGGAAAGAGACCCAGTACTTC
TRBJ2-7,once,TRBV7-9,.,CASSDSGSSYEQYF,TGTGCCAGCAGCGATAGCGGTAGCTCCTACGAGCAGTACTTC
TRBJ2-1,.,TRBV5-5,.,CASSRLTWAGNEQFF,TGTGCCAGCAGCCGCCTTACCTGGGCGGGGAATGAGCAGTTCTTC
TRBJ2-2,.,TRBV12-3/TRBV12-4,.,CAGRGGWTGELFF,TGTGCCGGGAGGGGGGGCTGGACCGGGGAGCTGTTTTTT
TRBJ1-6,.,TRBV28,.,CASSPPPSGNSPLHF,TGTGCCAGCAGCCCTCCTCCCTCGGGTAATTCACCCCTCCACTTT
TRBJ2-1,.,TRBV11-1,TRBD2,CASASGIYNEQFF,TGTGCCAGCGCCAGCGGGATCTACAATGAGCAGTTCTTC
TRBJ1-4,.,TRBV29-1,TRBD1,CSVSLTGDNEKLFF,TGCAGCGTTTCCCTGACAGGGGATAATGAAAAACTGTTTTTT
TRBJ1-1,.,TRBV7-6,TRBD1,CASSLGQGGGGTEAFF,TGTGCCAGCAGCCTTGGACAGGGCGGTGGGGGCACTGAAGCTTTCTTT
TRBJ2-5,.,TRBV6-5,TRBD2,CASSYSTSGQETQYF,TGTGCCAGCAGTTACTCCACTAGCGGCCAAGAGACCCAGTACTTC
TRBJ2-5,.,TRBV30,TRBD1,CAWSQDRVGETQYF,TGTGCCTGGAGTCAGGACAGGGTGGGCGAGACCCAGTACTTC
TRBJ2-7,.,TRBV19,TRBD1,CASSPGQGAIGQYF,TGTGCCAGTAGCCCGGGACAGGGGGCAATTGGGCAGTACTTC